This T cell receptor beta chain appears in the sequencing data of a study of long-term antiretroviral therapy in people with HIV. As for the study in general: Specimens dating back about a decade before the 2015 immediate-ART recommendation are the oldest included. Study-wide points: From about 2003 to 2017, blood was obtained, possibly while participants received older ART regimens. Clones that expanded before ART (that is, prior to treatment) dominated the repertoire at all time points. CDR3 lengths in HIV samples spanned a narrower range than controls.

With respect to this clone: The antigen is undetermined.

Germline V lookup: CDR1 KGHSH, CDR2 LQKENI. The length of the CDR3 is 14 residues. V lost 4 bases to trimming and J lost 8 bases; unmatched junction nucleotides: 0. An immunoSEQ assay, version v3.0, was performed at survey level. Data came from immunoSEQ multiplex PCR; TCRdb stores just in-frame clones and leaves some out. Here the sample spans roughly 16,000 clones, 80% to 85% being singletons. The sequenced sample was unsorted PBMCs, obtained 0.3 years before starting antiretroviral therapy. V and J are TRBV18 and TRBJ2-1; 15 nucleotides line up with TRBD2. The TCR sequence derives from a middle-aged man with HIV. Here the CDR3 DNA reads TGTGCCAGCTCACGGACTAGCGGGAGGGATGAGCAGTTCTTC. It translates to CASSRTSGRDEQFF.